These 16 T cell receptor beta chains came from one sample sequenced in a study of blood T cell repertoires in COVID-19 (dated by TCRdb to about 2020). The method was the immunoSEQ multiplex PCR assay. The clones in this table, taken by TCRdb from immuneACCESS, are in-frame only. Not every clone is retained; where verified, under half of the shortfall comes from an unresolved V gene, and the cause of the rest is unknown. The sample table contains under 250,000 clones; only one count was recorded for about 91% of them. Around 6.3% of the sample is held by the ten biggest clonotypes. The specimen was peripheral blood. Receptors were obtained from a woman aged 25 to 39 with COVID-19, enrolled during active disease.

This chain uses TRBV16 with TRBJ1-2, with a tentative D call TRBD1 (5 bases). The CDR3 runs to 15 residues. V lost 4 bases, J lost 3 bases, and 15 bases lay in between. The germline V gene has CDR1 KGHSY and CDR2 FQNENV. Here the CDR3 DNA reads TGTGCCAGCAGCCTAAGGGCACAGGTCGACTATGGCTACACCTTC. It translates to CASSLRAQVDYGYTF.

The gene calls are TRBV27 and TRBJ1-6, with 7 nucleotides matching TRBD1. This CDR3 has 12 residues. V was clipped by 0 bases and J by 14 bases; unmatched bases: 1. In germline, CDR1 is MNHEY, CDR2 SMNVEV (reference sequence). The CDR3 DNA is TGTGCCAGCAGTTTATCAGGGGGCTCCCTCCACTTT. This gives the protein CASSLSGGSLHF.

The genes are TRBV2 and TRBJ2-1, with TRBD2 as a possible D gene (5 bases). Germline V CDR1 and CDR2: SNHLY, FYNNEI. The CDR3 runs to 11 residues. Trimming stripped 6 bases from V and 7 bases from J, with 7 bases between. In DNA, the CDR3 is TGTGCCAGCAGGGGGAGAAATGAGCAGTTCTTC. It yields the protein CASRGRNEQFF.

The chain employs TRBV5-1 and TRBJ2-1, with D possibly matching TRBD2 (5 bases). Germline V CDR1 and CDR2: SGHRS, YFSETQ. The CDR3 totals 13 residues. V was trimmed by 4 bases and J by 8 bases, leaving 13 bases between them. DNA for the CDR3: TGCGCCAGCAGCGACGGACTGAAGGATGAGCAGTTCTTC. Its protein product is CASSDGLKDEQFF. Looking up the rest from reference TRBV5-1 and TRBJ2-1 gives the full variable domain: KAGVTQTPRYLIKTRGQQVTLSCSPISGHRSVSWYQQTPGQGLQFLFEYFSETQRNKGNFPGRFSGRQFSNSRSEMNVSTLELGDSALYLCASSDGLKDEQFFGPGTRLTVL.

The chain uses TRBV2 and TRBJ2-7, with D maybe TRBD1 (5 bases). Germline V gene data show CDR1 as SNHLY and CDR2 as FYNNEI. The CDR3 runs to 16 residues. V lost 2 bases and J 4 bases, leaving 18 bases between the germline ends. The CDR3 DNA reads as TGTGCCAGCAGTGAAATGGGGTTGGGGCCCCATTACGAGCAGTACTTC. Protein sequence: CASSEMGLGPHYEQYF. Full variable domain (missing parts from reference TRBV2 and TRBJ2-7): EPEVTQTPSHQVTQMGQEVILRCVPISNHLYFYWYRQILGQKVEFLVSFYNNEISEKSEIFDDQFSVERPDGSNFTLKIRSTKLEDSAMYFCASSEMGLGPHYEQYFGPGTRLTVT.

This sequence joins TRBV7-9 and TRBJ1-5; 8 nucleotides align to TRBD1. The CDR3 has 14 residues. Losses at the gene ends were 4 bases for V and 4 bases for J; bases not matched to a gene: 3. CDR1 is SEHNR and CDR2 is FQNEAQ in the germline V gene (reference sequence). CDR3 region: CASSSDRANQPQHF. CDR3 nucleotide sequence: TGTGCCAGCAGCTCGGACAGGGCTAATCAGCCCCAGCATTTT.

Written as DNA, the CDR3 is TGTGCCAGTAGGCAGACAGGGGCGAGAACCAACTATGGCTACACCTTC. It is translated as CASRQTGARTNYGYTF. The chain links TRBV19 to TRBJ1-2, with 8 nucleotides matching TRBD1. CDR1 is LNHDA, CDR2 SQIVND, per germline (reference sequence). V shed 6 bases, J shed 2 bases, and the junction held 11 bases outside the gene matches. The CDR3 is made up of 16 amino acids.

This clone came up once. This rearrangement joins TRBV3-1 (or the pseudogene TRBV3-2) to TRBJ2-3; 9 bases map to TRBD2. Trimming took 0 bases from V and 7 from J; bases not matched to a gene: 8. The CDR3 runs to 16 residues. Germline V gene data show CDR1 as LGHDT and CDR2 as YNNKEL (reference sequence). CDR3 amino acids: CASSQDPAGGRNTQYF. The CDR3 DNA reads as TGTGCCAGCAGCCAAGATCCGGCGGGAGGGAGGAATACGCAGTATTTT.

The chain couples TRBV3-1 (or the pseudogene TRBV3-2) to TRBJ1-1; weak D call: TRBD1 (6 bases). Germline V gene data show CDR1 as LGHDT and CDR2 as YNNKEL (reference sequence). This CDR3 is built from 18 residues. V was shortened by 2 bases and J by 3 bases, with 22 bases between the two germline ends. CDR3 amino acids: CASSQSAGALGGYTEAFF. DNA for the CDR3: TGTGCCAGCAGCCAAAGTGCAGGGGCGCTCGGTGGGTACACTGAAGCTTTCTTT.

CDR3 bases: TGTGCCAGCTCAGGACAGGCTCAGAACACTGAAGCTTTCTTT. This translates into CASSGQAQNTEAFF. This rearrangement joins TRBV18 to TRBJ1-1; TRBD1 aligns across 7 bases. Germline V CDR1 and CDR2: KGHSH, LQKENI. The CDR3 is 14 residues long. After removal of 5 bases from V and 1 base from J, the junction contained 4 bases not matched to a gene.

The chain combines TRBV6-5 with TRBJ2-1; D is possibly TRBD1 (6 bases). V was clipped by 0 bases and J by 3 bases, with 9 bases between them. The germline V gene encodes CDR1 MNHEY and CDR2 SVGAGI. The CDR3 loop spans 15 amino acids. The CDR3 sequence: CASSYSAGDYNEQFF. CDR3 bases: TGTGCCAGCAGTTACTCGGCAGGGGACTACAATGAGCAGTTCTTC.

J is TRBJ2-7 and V is TRBV28; TRBD1 aligns across 7 bases. This CDR3 spans 15 amino acids. The trim removed 4 bases at V and 4 bases at J, leaving 10 bases unmatched. Looked up from germline, CDR1 is MDHEN and CDR2 is SYDVKM. The CDR3 region has the DNA TGTGCCAGCAGTTATCCCCCACAGGGGCAGTACGAGCAGTACTTC. Its protein product is CASSYPPQGQYEQYF.

V gene TRBV15 combines with J gene TRBJ1-2; a weak D match, TRBD1 (5 bases). The germline V and J ends were trimmed by 0 bases and 6 bases, with 14 bases remaining between them. The CDR3 is 15 residues long. Germline assignment: CDR1 LNHNV and CDR2 YYDKDF (reference sequence). The CDR3 spells CATSRDTGDRDGYTF. The CDR3 coding sequence is TGTGCCACCAGCAGAGATACGGGTGACAGAGATGGCTACACCTTC.

V gene TRBV5-4 combines with J gene TRBJ1-2; D is undetermined. V dropped 0 bases and J dropped 1 base, with 7 bases sitting between them. Germline values: CDR1 SGHNT, CDR2 YYREEE (reference sequence). The CDR3 totals 14 residues. The chain's CDR3 is CASSLVAGNYGYTF. CDR3 DNA sequence: TGTGCCAGCAGCTTGGTTGCGGGTAACTATGGCTACACCTTC. Combining the CDR3 with reference TRBV5-4 and TRBJ1-2 gives the whole variable domain ETGVTQSPTHLIKTRGQQVTLRCSSQSGHNTVSWYQQALGQGPQFIFQYYREEENGRGNFPPRFSGLQFPNYSSELNVNALELDDSALYLCASSLVAGNYGYTFGSGTRLTVV.

This chain joins TRBV6-2 or TRBV6-3 and TRBJ2-5, with 9 positions matching TRBD1. Per the germline V gene, CDR1 is MNHEY and CDR2 is SVGEGT. The trim removed 2 bases at V and 4 bases at J, leaving 2 bases unmatched. The CDR3 totals 14 residues. The CDR3, as DNA: TGTGCCAGCAGTTACACAGGGGGCAGAGAGACCCAGTACTTC. This codes for CASSYTGGRETQYF.

The chain is built from TRBV6-5 and TRBJ2-1, with a weak D call TRBD2 (5 bases). The CDR3 has 11 amino acids. CDR1 MNHEY and CDR2 SVGAGI come from the germline V gene. V dropped 8 bases and J dropped 9 bases, with 11 bases sitting between them. The CDR3 loop reads CASAREGEQFF. The CDR3 DNA reads TGTGCCAGCGCTCGTGAGGGTGAGCAGTTCTTC.